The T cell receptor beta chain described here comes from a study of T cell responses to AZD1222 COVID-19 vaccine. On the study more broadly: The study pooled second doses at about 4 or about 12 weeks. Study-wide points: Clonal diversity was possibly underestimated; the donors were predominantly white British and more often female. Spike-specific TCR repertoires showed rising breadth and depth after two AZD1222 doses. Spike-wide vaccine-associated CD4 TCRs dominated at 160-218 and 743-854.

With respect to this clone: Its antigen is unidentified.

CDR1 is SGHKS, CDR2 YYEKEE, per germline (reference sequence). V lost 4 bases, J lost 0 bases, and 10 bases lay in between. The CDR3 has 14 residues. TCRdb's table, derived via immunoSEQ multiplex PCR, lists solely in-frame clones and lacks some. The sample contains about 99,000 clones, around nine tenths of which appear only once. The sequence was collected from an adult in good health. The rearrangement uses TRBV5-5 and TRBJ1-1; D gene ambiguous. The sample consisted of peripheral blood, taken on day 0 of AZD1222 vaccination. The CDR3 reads CASSPFNMNTEAFF. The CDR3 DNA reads TGTGCCAGCAGCCCCTTTAACATGAACACTGAAGCTTTCTTT.